What follows are 18 T cell receptor beta chains derived from one specimen sequenced in a study of molecular identifiers for immune sequencing clone quantification. MiXCR was run by TCRdb on the PCR reads, yielding one entry per CDR3 protein. The repertoire holds about 40,000 distinct CDR3 sequences, with approximately 24% as singletons. The sample consisted of naive CD8+ T cells from blood, with Jurkat cell RNA spiked in. Subset described: FACS-sorted CD8+CD4-CCR7+CD45RA+ naive T cells. The receptors shown here come from a human donor in good health. Some libraries in this study had Jurkat cell RNA spiked in.

This clonotype was recorded at least ten times. The CDR3 loop reads CASSLTYEQYF. CDR3 DNA: TGTGCCAGCAGCCTTACCTACGAGCAGTACTTC. This chain connects TRBV7-2 to TRBJ2-7; D not certain. Between the trimmed V and J ends, which lost 5 bases and 2 bases, there was a span of 4 bases. The germline gives CDR1 SGHTA, CDR2 FQGNSA. The CDR3 is made up of 11 amino acids.

This clonotype was seen repeatedly, ten times or more. The rearrangement links TRBV7-2 to TRBJ1-1; TRBD1 matches at 10 bases. J gave up 7 bases and V 4 bases, and 3 bases lay outside the gene matches. Per germline, CDR1 SGHTA and CDR2 FQGNSA. There are 13 residues in the CDR3. The CDR3 spells CASSWTGGNEAFF. The CDR3 nucleotides are TGTGCCAGCAGCTGGACAGGGGGAAATGAAGCTTTCTTT.

Worth noting for this clonotype: This CDR3 fails to terminate in the conserved phenylalanine or tryptophan, so it likely reflects a read error. No DNA is shown, since the ends of the CDR3 on it are uncertain; the CDR3 is the one TCRdb lists. The gene calls are TRBV6-5 and TRBJ2-7; no DNA check was done on the table's D call, TRBD1. Per germline, CDR1 MNHEY and CDR2 SVGAGI. Inclusive of both ends, the CDR3 amounts to 14 amino acids. The CDR3 reads CASNPGQESYERYS.

The CDR3 DNA reads as TGTGCCAGCAGCGTCTCCCAAAGCTCCTACAATGAGCAGTTCTTC. Its translation is CASSVSQSSYNEQFF. V gene TRBV9 combines with J gene TRBJ2-1; D is undetermined. Trimming removed 2 bases at V and 0 bases at J, with 9 bases between. Looked up from germline, CDR1 is SGDLS and CDR2 is YYNGEE. CDR3 size: 15 residues.

The chain joins TRBV29-1 to TRBJ2-3, with D perhaps matching TRBD1 (6 bases). CDR3 length equals 14 residues. Germline CDR1 SQVTM, CDR2 ANQGSEA. Trimming removed 3 bases from V and 5 bases from J, with 15 bases in between. CDR3 in amino acids: CSVDLGAQGDTQYF. The CDR3 region has the DNA TGCAGCGTTGATTTGGGGGCTCAAGGAGATACGCAGTATTTT.

This clonotype was counted at least ten times. The chain recombines TRBV23-1 with TRBJ1-5; 10 bases align to TRBD1. TRBV23-1 is flagged as an ORF with uncertain function. The CDR3 runs 15 residues. The J segment lost 4 bases and the V segment lost 4 bases, leaving 4 bases of the junction unmatched. This chain's CDR3 is CASSPGQGTNQPQHF. CDR3 DNA: TGCGCCAGCAGTCCGGGACAGGGGACGAATCAGCCCCAGCATTTT.

There are many counts of this clonotype. The V call is TRBV5-1, the J call TRBJ2-7, with D maybe TRBD2 (5 bases). Trimming cost V 0 bases and J 7 bases, with 8 bases left between them. The germline V gene has CDR1 SGHRS and CDR2 YFSETQ. The CDR3 runs to 12 residues. The CDR3 is CASSLATGEQYF. The CDR3 DNA follows: TGCGCCAGCAGCTTGGCCACGGGAGAGCAGTACTTC.

This clonotype was picked up many times. The chain uses TRBV9 and TRBJ2-3, with D possibly being TRBD2 (6 bases). The CDR3 extends over 17 amino acids. CDR1 and CDR2 from the germline V gene are SGDLS and YYNGEE. The V gene lost 0 bases and the J gene lost 6 bases, with 20 bases spanning the gap. The chain's CDR3 is CASSVEWRDPNVDTQYF. CDR3 sequence (DNA): TGTGCCAGCAGCGTAGAGTGGCGGGACCCCAATGTGGATACGCAGTATTTT.

This clonotype was seen only a few times. A much larger clone sits a single nucleotide away, making a read error possible. V and J are TRBV15 and TRBJ2-3; TRBD1 or TRBD2 may be the D gene (6 bases each). There are 16 residues in the CDR3. The germline V gene has CDR1 LNHNV and CDR2 YYDKDF (reference sequence). CDR3 region: CATSVEPGAARDTRYF. The CDR3 nucleotides read TGTGCCACCAGCGTTGAGCCGGGGGCCGCTCGTGATACGCGGTATTTT. Drawing the rest from reference TRBV15 and TRBJ2-3, the complete variable domain is DAMVIQNPRYQVTQFGKPVTLSCSQTLNHNVMYWYQQKSSQAPKLLFHYYDKDFNNEADTPDNFQSRRPNTSFCFLDIRSPGLGDTAMYLCATSVEPGAARDTRYFGPGTRLTVL.

For this clonotype: A much larger clone lies one base from this, so it may be a read error. The chain links TRBV27 to TRBJ1-4, with D uncertain. V dropped 3 bases and J dropped 10 bases, with 18 bases sitting between them. Germline loops: CDR1 MNHEY, CDR2 SMNVEV (reference sequence). CDR3 length: 15 residues. The CDR3 DNA follows: TGTGCCAGCAGTTTTTTAGGGTCCCCCAACGGAAAACTGTTTTTT. Its translation is CASSFLGSPNGKLFF.

This clonotype is classed as medium-sized. The rearrangement uses TRBV4-3 and TRBJ2-7, with D possibly matching TRBD1 (5 bases). This CDR3 is built from 13 residues. The germline V and J ends were trimmed by 4 bases and 7 bases, with 14 bases remaining between them. CDR1 is LGHNA, CDR2 YSLEER, per germline. The CDR3 DNA is TGCGCCAGCAGCCCTTCCCCAGGGTTGGAGCAGTACTTC. Amino acid sequence: CASSPSPGLEQYF.

This clonotype was counted at least ten times. The rearrangement uses TRBV5-4 and TRBJ2-7; D unclear. Germline CDR1 and CDR2: SGHNT and YYREEE (reference sequence). The CDR3 length is 14 residues. Trimming cost V 1 base and J 6 bases, with 14 bases left between them. The CDR3 loop is CASSLSTNPGEQYF. DNA for the CDR3: TGTGCCAGCAGCTTGTCCACAAACCCCGGCGAGCAGTACTTC.

Of note for this clonotype: A single base separates this from a much larger clone, so it may be a read error. The chain combines TRBV19 with TRBJ2-5; no firm D call. This CDR3 contains 14 residues. V lost 5 bases and J 5 bases, leaving 15 bases between the germline ends. The V gene's germline CDR1 is LNHDA and CDR2 SQIVND (reference sequence). Here the CDR3 DNA reads TGTGCCAGTAGTCCCACGAGCGAGTCTGAGACCCAGTACTTC. It translates to CASSPTSESETQYF.

This clonotype was detected ten times or more. J is TRBJ2-5 and V is TRBV29-1; 7 bases are shared with TRBD1. Germline V CDR1 and CDR2: SQVTM, ANQGSEA. The CDR3 extends over 16 amino acids. V lost 2 bases to trimming and J lost 3 bases; unmatched junction nucleotides: 12. The CDR3 protein is CSVEPVDGTAEETQYF. CDR3 DNA sequence: TGCAGCGTTGAACCCGTAGACGGGACAGCAGAAGAGACCCAGTACTTC.

This clonotype was seen repeatedly, ten times or more. The genes are TRBV3-1 and TRBJ2-5; D remains ambiguous. Trimming shortened V by 0 bases and J by 7 bases, and 12 bases separated the two germline ends. CDR1 is LGHDT and CDR2 is YNNKEL in the germline V gene (reference sequence). CDR3 size: 14 residues. The CDR3 DNA reads TGTGCCAGCAGCCAAGAAGCCGCGTCTGTGACCCAGTACTTC. Its protein product is CASSQEAASVTQYF.

A word on this clonotype: A much larger clone lies one base from this, so it may be a read error. The chain recombines TRBV27 with TRBJ2-5; 7 bases line up with TRBD2. Trimming at V came to 5 bases and at J to 2 bases, leaving 11 bases not matched to a gene. CDR1 and CDR2 (germline): MNHEY, SMNVEV (reference sequence). The CDR3 extends over 16 amino acids. The CDR3 nucleotides read TGTGCCAGCAGTCCGAGCGTGTGGGAGGGGCAAGAGACCCAGTACTTC. Amino acid sequence: CASSPSVWEGQETQYF.

A note on this clonotype: This could be a read error, since a much larger clone is one nucleotide away. The V gene is TRBV30, the J gene TRBJ1-5; D unresolved. CDR3 size: 14 residues. Germline V lookup: CDR1 GTSNPN, CDR2 SVGIG (reference sequence). V lost 2 bases and J 9 bases, leaving 17 bases between the germline ends. The CDR3 is CAWSPATKGRPQHF. Written as DNA, the CDR3 is TGTGCCTGGAGTCCCGCCACCAAGGGTCGGCCCCAGCATTTT.

Only a few counts were recorded for this clonotype. The V gene is TRBV19, the J gene TRBJ2-3; 11 bases agree with TRBD2. Looked up from germline, CDR1 is LNHDA and CDR2 is SQIVND (reference sequence). The V segment lost 5 bases and the J segment 4 bases; nucleotides outside the gene matches: 5. This CDR3 is 15 amino acids long. The CDR3 here is CASSFSGGASDTQYF. The CDR3 DNA follows: TGTGCCAGTAGTTTTAGCGGGGGGGCCTCAGATACGCAGTATTTT.